This T cell receptor (beta chain) was sequenced in a study of Ad26.COV2.S vaccination and SARS-CoV-2 variants. The assay was immunoSEQ multiplex PCR, and TCRdb's table has in-frame clones only and misses some. The sample carries around 370,000 clones, 85% recorded once. Treatment denoted: roughly 18 received Ad26.COV2.S at low or high dose, single or two shots; roughly five received placebo; per-sample allocation not given. Specimens were obtained on day 63 following the first vaccine or placebo injection. In regard to this clone: An end of the junction does not agree with germline; a read error may underlie this.

Germline V gives CDR1 MNHNY, CDR2 SVGAGI (reference sequence). This CDR3 spans 12 amino acids. The chain couples TRBV6-6 to TRBJ2-7; the match to TRBD2 covers 10 bases. This TCR was sampled from a person aged 18-60 years who received the Ad26.COV2.S COVID-19 vaccine or a placebo. Sequencing used peripheral blood, obtained in a trial of Ad26.COV2.S vaccine versus placebo. The CDR3 nucleotides are TGTGCCAGCAGCAAATCACTAGCGGGGTTCGTCTTC. This encodes CASSKSLAGFVF.